This TCR beta chain was retrieved from a study of blood T cells in healthy people across ages. Sample-barcoded 5' priming and a J-beta primer mix drove a second PCR of about 7 to 11 cycles. MiXCR, run by TCRdb on the 5' RACE reads, gives a single entry per CDR3 protein. Of roughly 1,300,000 distinct CDR3 sequences detected, roughly 60% appear once; the ten largest clones hold under 8.5%. This clonotype has more than one count but fewer than ten. CDR1 and CDR2 from the germline V gene are MGHRA and YSYEKL. Trimming pared 0 bases from V and 0 bases from J, leaving 12 bases between. The CDR3 spans 17 residues.

This receptor was identified in a man younger than 30 in good health. Sequencing was carried out using blood. V and J are TRBV4-1 and TRBJ2-1; perhaps TRBD2 as D (5 bases). The CDR3 DNA reads TGCGCCAGCAGCCAAGACCCGGGGTTCCTCTCCTACAATGAGCAGTTCTTC. Its protein product is CASSQDPGFLSYNEQFF.